The 23 T cell receptor beta chains below were found in one sample sequenced in a study of graft-versus-host responses after intestinal transplantation. Sequencing used immunoSEQ multiplex PCR; TCRdb keeps in-frame clones, though not all of them. Among around 43,000 clones listed, roughly 90% were seen once. Sequencing was performed on PBMCs, taken 524 days after transplant. All receptors come from a human patient who received an intestinal transplant, so some T cells may come from the graft donor.

This clone has only a few counts. The rearrangement uses TRBV18 and TRBJ1-5, with 9 nucleotides matching TRBD1. This CDR3 spans 16 amino acids. Germline-derived CDR1 and CDR2 are KGHSH and LQKENI. Trimming cost V 2 bases and J 5 bases; bases outside gene matches: 7. CDR3 region: CASSPTGTGFYQPQHF. In nucleotides, the CDR3 is TGTGCCAGCTCACCAACGGGGACAGGGTTTTATCAGCCCCAGCATTTT.

The V and J genes are TRBV19 and TRBJ2-7, with D maybe TRBD2 (5 bases). The germline CDR1 and CDR2 sequences are LNHDA and SQIVND (reference sequence). V lost 5 bases, J lost 1 base, and 18 bases lay in between. The length of the CDR3 is 16 residues. The CDR3 DNA reads as TGTGCCAGTAGTCCTTGGACTGAGGTGGGATCCTACGAGCAGTACTTC. Translation gives CASSPWTEVGSYEQYF.

V is TRBV5-1 and J is TRBJ1-1, with TRBD1 identical over 7 bases. The CDR3 is made up of 14 amino acids. Trimming cost V 4 bases and J 6 bases; bases outside gene matches: 9. Germline CDR1 SGHRS, CDR2 YFSETQ. CDR3 residues: CASSAETGRAEAFF. The CDR3 DNA reads as TGCGCCAGCAGCGCCGAGACAGGGAGGGCTGAAGCTTTCTTT.

The chain recombines TRBV6-1 with TRBJ2-1, with 9 bases matching TRBD2. J gave up 12 bases and V 3 bases, and 12 bases lay outside the gene matches. This CDR3 comprises 15 residues. Per the germline V gene, CDR1 is MNHNS and CDR2 is SASEGT. CDR3 protein: CASSELAGAAIGQFF. The CDR3 DNA sequence: TGTGCCAGCAGTGAGTTAGCGGGAGCCGCAATAGGGCAGTTCTTC.

This chain uses TRBV7-2 with TRBJ2-1; D is perhaps TRBD1 (6 bases). Germline V gene data show CDR1 as SGHTA and CDR2 as FQGNSA. This CDR3 has 15 amino acids. The V gene lost 5 bases and the J gene lost 10 bases, with 21 bases spanning the gap. CDR3 bases: TGTGCCAGCAGCCCACAAGGCGTGGGGGCCAGGGAGCAGTTCTTC. Translated: CASSPQGVGAREQFF.

This chain uses TRBV6-1 with TRBJ2-7, with a possible D match to TRBD1 (6 bases). This CDR3 is 14 amino acids long. Germline V lookup: CDR1 MNHNS, CDR2 SASEGT. V lost 8 bases and J lost 3, with 17 bases in between. The CDR3 region is CASEIGTISYEQYF. The CDR3 DNA sequence: TGTGCCAGCGAAATAGGGACAATCAGCTACGAGCAGTACTTC.

V and J are TRBV6-6 and TRBJ2-5, with a tentative D call TRBD1 (7 bases). CDR1 and CDR2 from the germline V gene are MNHNY and SVGAGI (reference sequence). The CDR3 consists of 15 residues. V shed 0 bases and J shed 7 bases, with 15 bases lying between them. CDR3 DNA sequence: TGTGCCAGCAGTTACTCGAAACAGGGGCGGGGGACCCAGTACTTC. This codes for CASSYSKQGRGTQYF.

This clone was counted a single time. The CDR3 sequence: CASSYLGVNNEQFF. The DNA for the CDR3 is TGTGCCAGCAGCTACCTGGGAGTTAACAATGAGCAGTTCTTC. V is TRBV5-6 and J is TRBJ2-1; D may be TRBD2 (5 bases). The CDR3 contains 14 residues. Trimming removed 3 bases from V and 5 bases from J, with 12 bases in between. Germline CDR1 SGHDT, CDR2 YYEEEE. Combining the CDR3 with reference TRBV5-6 and TRBJ2-1 gives the whole variable domain DAGVTQSPTHLIKTRGQQVTLRCSPKSGHDTVSWYQQALGQGPQFIFQYYEEEERQRGNFPDRFSGHQFPNYSSELNVNALLLGDSALYLCASSYLGVNNEQFFGPGTRLTVL.

The V and J genes are TRBV5-1 and TRBJ2-3, with TRBD2 matching over 9 bases. Germline lookup yields CDR1 SGHRS and CDR2 YFSETQ. The trim removed 4 bases at V and 1 base at J, leaving 7 bases unmatched. The CDR3 extends over 16 amino acids. CDR3 protein: CASSRSSGTGTDTQYF. The DNA for the CDR3 is TGCGCCAGCAGCCGGTCTAGCGGGACGGGCACAGATACGCAGTATTTT. The full variable domain, with the rest looked up from reference TRBV5-1 and TRBJ2-3, is KAGVTQTPRYLIKTRGQQVTLSCSPISGHRSVSWYQQTPGQGLQFLFEYFSETQRNKGNFPGRFSGRQFSNSRSEMNVSTLELGDSALYLCASSRSSGTGTDTQYFGPGTRLTVL.

This chain uses TRBV2 with TRBJ2-4, with a tentative D call TRBD2 (6 bases). The V end was cut by 7 bases, the J end by 8 bases, with 15 bases between. The CDR3 totals 13 residues. Germline V gene lookup returns CDR1 SNHLY and CDR2 FYNNEI. Here the CDR3 DNA reads TGTGCCAGCACCGGGACTCGAGGGGACATTCAGTACTTC. It codes for CASTGTRGDIQYF.

The chain recombines TRBV19 with TRBJ1-5, with a tentative D call TRBD1 (6 bases). There are 13 residues in the CDR3. Deletions cut 11 bases from V and 1 base from J, with 12 bases between. Germline-derived CDR1 and CDR2 are LNHDA and SQIVND (reference sequence). The CDR3: CACNRASNQPQHF. CDR3 bases: TGTGCCTGCAACAGGGCGAGCAATCAGCCCCAGCATTTT. Looking up the rest from reference TRBV19 and TRBJ1-5 gives the full variable domain: DGGITQSPKYLFRKEGQNVTLSCEQNLNHDAMYWYRQDPGQGLRLIYYSQIVNDFQKGDIAEGYSVSREKKESFPLTVTSAQKNPTAFYLCACNRASNQPQHFGDGTRLSIL.

This clone was counted once. The chain carries TRBV10-3 and TRBJ2-1; 14 bases are shared with TRBD2. Trimming at V came to 4 bases and at J to 9 bases, leaving 5 bases not matched to a gene. This CDR3 region has 15 residues. The V gene's germline CDR1 is ENHRY and CDR2 SYGVKD. The CDR3 reads CAISGGLAGEGEQFF. CDR3 bases: TGTGCCATCAGTGGGGGACTAGCGGGAGAAGGTGAGCAGTTCTTC.

The chain recombines TRBV4-1 with TRBJ2-4; possible D gene TRBD2, 5 bases. The germline V and J ends were trimmed by 0 bases and 1 base, with 10 bases remaining between them. The CDR3 totals 16 residues. From germline, CDR1 is MGHRA and CDR2 YSYEKL. The CDR3 bases are TGCGCCAGCAGCCAAGATTGGGGAGCGGCCAAAAACATTCAGTACTTC. This sequence encodes CASSQDWGAAKNIQYF.

This chain joins TRBV23-1 and TRBJ2-2; D is uncertain. TRBV23-1 is flagged as an ORF with uncertain function. The CDR3 extends over 12 amino acids. V gave up 5 bases and J gave up 6 bases, with 7 bases separating them. CDR3 region: CASSSKSGELFF. In nucleotides, the CDR3 is TGCGCCAGCAGTTCAAAATCCGGGGAGCTGTTTTTT.

The chain couples TRBV11-3 to TRBJ2-4, with 8 positions matching TRBD2. V gave up 1 base and J gave up 0 bases; unmatched junction bases: 2. From germline, CDR1 is SGHNT and CDR2 YENEEA. The CDR3 spans 16 residues. The CDR3 protein is CASSLAGGLAKNIQYF. The CDR3 DNA reads as TGTGCCAGCAGCTTAGCGGGGGGGCTAGCCAAAAACATTCAGTACTTC.

This clone was seen a single time. CDR3 DNA: TGTGCCAGCAGGGCCTACGAGCAGTACTTC. Its protein is CASRAYEQYF. The chain couples TRBV6-1 to TRBJ2-7; D ambiguous. Trimming removed 6 bases from V and 2 bases from J, with 2 bases in between. This CDR3 is 10 amino acids long. The germline V gene has CDR1 MNHNS and CDR2 SASEGT.

The chain joins TRBV27 to TRBJ2-7; D is perhaps TRBD1 (6 bases). CDR1 and CDR2 from the germline V gene are MNHEY and SMNVEV (reference sequence). V was shortened by 0 bases and J by 1 base, with 13 bases between the two germline ends. This CDR3 region has 16 residues. The CDR3, as DNA: TGTGCCAGCAGTTTATCTCCCGGGACACTGTCCTACGAGCAGTACTTC. Translation: CASSLSPGTLSYEQYF.

The chain is built from TRBV6-1 and TRBJ2-3; the D gene is possibly TRBD1 (6 bases). The CDR3 has 13 amino acids. CDR1 MNHNS and CDR2 SASEGT come from the germline V gene. Trimming removed 5 bases at V and 2 bases at J, with 8 bases between. In DNA form, the CDR3 reads TGTGCCAGCAGTACAGGGAACACAGATACGCAGTATTTT. Translated, it gives CASSTGNTDTQYF.

The rearrangement links TRBV28 to TRBJ2-3; the D gene could be TRBD1 or TRBD2 (5 bases each). V lost 3 bases to trimming and J lost 0 bases, with 16 bases between them. The CDR3 sequence is 17 residues long. Germline loops: CDR1 MDHEN, CDR2 SYDVKM. The CDR3 DNA reads as TGTGCCAGCAGTTTGGGGTTTGGGGGTCCTAGCACAGATACGCAGTATTTT. As protein: CASSLGFGGPSTDTQYF.

The V and J genes are TRBV14 and TRBJ1-6; D uncertain. Looked up from germline, CDR1 is SGHDN and CDR2 is FVKESK. Trimming took off 0 bases at V and 9 bases at J, with 6 bases between the two ends. This CDR3 comprises 13 residues. CDR3: CASSQDLLSPLHF. As DNA, the CDR3 is TGTGCCAGCAGCCAAGATCTCCTTTCACCCCTCCACTTT.

V usage is TRBV15 and J usage is TRBJ2-7, with a possible D match to TRBD2 (6 bases). Trimming stripped 0 bases from V and 3 bases from J, with 12 bases between. The CDR3 has 15 amino acids. Germline V lookup: CDR1 LNHNV, CDR2 YYDKDF (reference sequence). CDR3 loop: CATSRDPGVYYEQYF. The CDR3 DNA follows: TGTGCCACCAGCAGAGACCCGGGAGTATACTACGAGCAGTACTTC.

The chain combines TRBV21-1 with TRBJ2-6. TRBV21-1 is a pseudogene locus. This CDR3 has 17 residues. In nucleotides, the CDR3 is TGTGCCAGCAGCAAAGGTGTAAGGACCCCTGGGGCCAACGTCCTGACTTTC. Its translation: CASSKGVRTPGANVLTF.

V and J are TRBV19 and TRBJ2-7; 8 bases agree with TRBD1. V lost 8 bases to trimming and J lost 7 bases; unmatched junction nucleotides: 7. From germline, CDR1 is LNHDA and CDR2 SQIVND (reference sequence). The CDR3 runs 12 residues. The CDR3 region is CASRTGTGEQYF. In DNA form, the CDR3 reads TGTGCCAGTCGGACAGGGACTGGGGAGCAGTACTTC.